Following are 11 T cell receptor beta chains from one sample sequenced in a study of blood T cells in healthy people across ages. A second about 7 to 12 cycle PCR used barcoded and J-beta primers. TCRdb called the 5' RACE reads again in MiXCR, with one record for every CDR3 protein. The sample yields 780,000 or so distinct CDR3 sequences, 53% seen once. The specimen was blood. These receptors were collected from an elderly man in good health.

CDR3 residues: CSVLGSSGFNTEAFF. CDR3 nucleotides: TGCAGCGTTTTAGGGTCCAGCGGATTTAACACTGAAGCTTTCTTT. The chain couples TRBV29-1 to TRBJ1-1; D unresolved. Germline values: CDR1 SQVTM, CDR2 ANQGSEA. This CDR3 contains 15 residues. V dropped 5 bases and J dropped 2 bases, with 18 bases sitting between them.

This clonotype was seen more than once but under ten times. The V gene is TRBV5-1, the J gene TRBJ2-1, with 10 bases that match TRBD2. This CDR3 spans 13 amino acids. Germline V gives CDR1 SGHRS, CDR2 YFSETQ. The junction had 5 bases not matched to a gene; V was cut back by 4 bases and J by 10 bases. CDR3 nucleotides: TGCGCCAGCAGCCCAGGACTAGCGGAAGAGCAGTTCTTC. The encoded protein is CASSPGLAEEQFF.

This clonotype has just a few counts. V usage is TRBV5-5 and J usage is TRBJ2-7; TRBD1 agrees at 9 bases. CDR3 length: 15 amino acids. CDR1 is SGHKS and CDR2 is YYEKEE in the germline V gene (reference sequence). Trimming at V came to 5 bases and at J to 5 bases, leaving 11 bases not matched to a gene. CDR3 sequence: CASSRPGQGFNEQYF. The CDR3 DNA reads TGTGCCAGCAGTCGTCCGGGACAGGGTTTTAACGAGCAGTACTTC.

This clonotype was detected only a few times. The chain links TRBV5-1 to TRBJ2-1; D is ambiguous. The CDR3 has 15 residues. Germline V gene data show CDR1 as SGHRS and CDR2 as YFSETQ. V lost 3 bases and J 3 bases, leaving 13 bases between the germline ends. The CDR3 DNA reads as TGCGCCAGCAGCTGGGGTCCCGGAGACTACAATGAGCAGTTCTTC. Its protein product is CASSWGPGDYNEQFF.

This clonotype was observed a handful of times. The chain links TRBV2 to TRBJ1-1; TRBD1 might be the D (6 bases). V was clipped by 6 bases and J by 8 bases, with 19 bases between them. The germline V gene encodes CDR1 SNHLY and CDR2 FYNNEI. The CDR3 loop spans 14 amino acids. CDR3 DNA sequence: TGTGCCAGCAGCGCGGGACAAGGGAGTGGAGAAGCTTTCTTT. Translating gives CASSAGQGSGEAFF.

This chain joins TRBV10-3 and TRBJ2-1; TRBD2 might be the D (6 bases). The V gene's germline CDR1 is ENHRY and CDR2 SYGVKD. The length of the CDR3 is 14 residues. V was shortened by 7 bases and J by 4 bases, with 14 bases between the two germline ends. The chain's CDR3 is CAITSGGLYNEQFF. The CDR3 DNA follows: TGTGCCATCACCTCCGGGGGTCTATACAATGAGCAGTTCTTC.

This chain links TRBV7-9 with TRBJ1-2, with no clear D. The CDR3 loop spans 14 amino acids. The V and J ends lost 1 base and 5 bases respectively, with 11 bases between them. Germline CDR1 SEHNR, CDR2 FQNEAQ (reference sequence). CDR3 in DNA: TGTGCCAGCAGCTTAGGAACGGAGAGATATGGCTACACCTTC. The encoded protein is CASSLGTERYGYTF. The full variable domain, rest sourced from reference TRBV7-9 and TRBJ1-2, is DTGVSQNPRHKITKRGQNVTFRCDPISEHNRLYWYRQTLGQGPEFLTYFQNEAQLEKSRLLSDRFSAERPKGSFSTLEIQRTEQGDSAMYLCASSLGTERYGYTFGSGTRLTVV.

The J gene is TRBJ2-1, the V gene TRBV7-2; D not resolved. This CDR3 contains 14 residues. V lost 4 bases, J lost 4 bases, and 11 bases lay in between. CDR1 is SGHTA and CDR2 is FQGNSA in the germline V gene. In nucleotides, the CDR3 is TGTGCCAGCAGCTCCCGGACCGTGTACAATGAGCAGTTCTTC. The encoded protein is CASSSRTVYNEQFF.

This chain links TRBV6-5 with TRBJ2-3, with a weak D call TRBD2 (6 bases). In germline, CDR1 is MNHEY, CDR2 SVGAGI. The CDR3 spans 16 residues. Trimming pared 0 bases from V and 0 bases from J, leaving 10 bases between. CDR3 loop: CASSYSGRPSTDTQYF. CDR3 DNA sequence: TGTGCCAGCAGTTACTCGGGGAGGCCTAGCACAGATACGCAGTATTTT.

The chain recombines TRBV9 with TRBJ1-1, with 7 nucleotides matching TRBD1. V lost 6 bases to trimming and J lost 2 bases; unmatched junction nucleotides: 10. This CDR3 contains 15 residues. Germline V gives CDR1 SGDLS, CDR2 YYNGEE. The CDR3 region has the DNA TGTGCCAGCAATCCTCGGACAGGACTCAACACTGAAGCTTTCTTT. Translating gives CASNPRTGLNTEAFF.

The gene calls are TRBV12-3 or TRBV12-4 and TRBJ1-2; tentative D call: TRBD1 (5 bases). This CDR3 is 14 amino acids long. V was pared by 1 base and J by 7 bases, with 13 bases between. The CDR3 DNA reads as TGTGCCAGCAGTTTAGTTGGGACCGCTACTGGCTACACCTTC. The encoded protein is CASSLVGTATGYTF.